This section outlines one T cell receptor (beta chain) sequence together with its context. What it binds is unknown. This sample stems from a study of cytomegalovirus exposure and HLA in healthy donors. Study details: In a later analysis, the 110 or so validation repertoires were reported to have used the same platform as the approximately 690 first-cohort repertoires.

The CDR3 consists of 14 residues. General observations from the study: The study flagged 150 to 200 TCR beta chains as cytomegalovirus-associated. Rare TCR sequences dominated, though some public TCRs recurred in many donors.

Assay used: immunoSEQ multiplex PCR; TCRdb lists only in-frame clones, some missing. The profile shows about 360,000 clones, 86% of them singletons. Sample: PBMCs. This chain uses TRBV7-5 with TRBJ1-1. TRBV7-5 is annotated as a pseudogene. The TCR sequence derives from a woman under 30 in good health and CMV-seronegative. The CDR3 DNA is TGTGTCAGAAGCTCACTCCGGGTTAACGCTGAAGCTTTCTTT. It is translated as CVRSSLRVNAEAFF.